The 5 T cell receptor beta chains below were found in one sample sequenced in a study of OX40 agonist ivuxolimab in advanced cancers. Repertoires were generated with immunoSEQ multiplex PCR, while TCRdb's copy carries only in-frame clones and drops some. This sample has 98,000 or so clones, with approximately 94% found just once. The sample here was CD4+ or CD8+ T cells sorted from blood, taken in a trial of the OX40 agonist ivuxolimab. These receptors were collected from an adult with an advanced solid tumor such as melanoma, head and neck, liver or kidney cancer.

The chain joins TRBV27 to TRBJ1-1, with 8 bases that match TRBD1. The germline V gene encodes CDR1 MNHEY and CDR2 SMNVEV (reference sequence). The J segment lost 0 bases and the V segment lost 6 bases, leaving 9 bases of the junction unmatched. The CDR3 covers 16 residues. Here the CDR3 DNA reads TGTGCCAGCAGCCGACAGGGGACATCTATGAACACTGAAGCTTTCTTT. This sequence encodes CASSRQGTSMNTEAFF.

The rearrangement links TRBV7-3 to TRBJ2-1; maybe TRBD2 (6 bases). The CDR3 covers 12 residues. V was trimmed by 6 bases and J by 10 bases, leaving 13 bases between them. The germline gives CDR1 SGHTA, CDR2 FQGTGA. CDR3 bases: TGTGCCAGCAGTTCAGGGAGGAAGGAGCAGTTCTTC. Translated, it gives CASSSGRKEQFF.

CDR3 region: CASSYKQGGRAYNEQFF. The DNA of the CDR3 is TGTGCCAGCAGTTACAAGCAAGGCGGGAGGGCCTACAATGAGCAGTTCTTC. The chain is built from TRBV5-4 and TRBJ2-1, with 9 bases fitting TRBD2. V shed 5 bases, J shed 2 bases, and the junction held 11 bases outside the gene matches. The CDR3 is 17 residues long. Germline V lookup: CDR1 SGHNT, CDR2 YYREEE (reference sequence).

V and J are TRBV29-1 and TRBJ1-2, with D uncertain. CDR1 and CDR2 (germline): SQVTM, ANQGSEA. Trimming took off 3 bases at V and 4 bases at J, with 12 bases between the two ends. There are 13 residues in the CDR3. DNA for the CDR3: TGCAGCGTTGATCCGGTCTTGGGCTATGGCTACACCTTC. Residues: CSVDPVLGYGYTF.

The chain couples TRBV29-1 to TRBJ1-3; D unclear. Germline V gives CDR1 SQVTM, CDR2 ANQGSEA. The V and J ends lost 7 bases and 2 bases respectively, with 9 bases between them. CDR3 size: 12 residues. In DNA, the CDR3 is TGCAGCGCCCGGGTGGCTGGAAACACCATATATTTT. Its translation is CSARVAGNTIYF.